This T cell receptor beta chain was identified in a study of control samples from healthy donors and cancer patients. CDR1 LNHDA and CDR2 SQIVND come from the germline V gene (reference sequence). The CDR3 has 14 residues. V lost 4 bases and J 3 bases, leaving 12 bases between the germline ends. The data were produced by immunoSEQ multiplex PCR, yet TCRdb's version contains in-frame clones alone and is incomplete. The sample has approximately 150,000 clones; around nine tenths are singletons. This chain links TRBV19 with TRBJ1-2; no clear D. The receptor's source is a man aged 18 to 30 in good health. Sequenced material: blood. CDR3 DNA: TGTGCCAGTAGTAACCGGGATGAGGACTATGGCTACACCTTC. Amino acids: CASSNRDEDYGYTF.